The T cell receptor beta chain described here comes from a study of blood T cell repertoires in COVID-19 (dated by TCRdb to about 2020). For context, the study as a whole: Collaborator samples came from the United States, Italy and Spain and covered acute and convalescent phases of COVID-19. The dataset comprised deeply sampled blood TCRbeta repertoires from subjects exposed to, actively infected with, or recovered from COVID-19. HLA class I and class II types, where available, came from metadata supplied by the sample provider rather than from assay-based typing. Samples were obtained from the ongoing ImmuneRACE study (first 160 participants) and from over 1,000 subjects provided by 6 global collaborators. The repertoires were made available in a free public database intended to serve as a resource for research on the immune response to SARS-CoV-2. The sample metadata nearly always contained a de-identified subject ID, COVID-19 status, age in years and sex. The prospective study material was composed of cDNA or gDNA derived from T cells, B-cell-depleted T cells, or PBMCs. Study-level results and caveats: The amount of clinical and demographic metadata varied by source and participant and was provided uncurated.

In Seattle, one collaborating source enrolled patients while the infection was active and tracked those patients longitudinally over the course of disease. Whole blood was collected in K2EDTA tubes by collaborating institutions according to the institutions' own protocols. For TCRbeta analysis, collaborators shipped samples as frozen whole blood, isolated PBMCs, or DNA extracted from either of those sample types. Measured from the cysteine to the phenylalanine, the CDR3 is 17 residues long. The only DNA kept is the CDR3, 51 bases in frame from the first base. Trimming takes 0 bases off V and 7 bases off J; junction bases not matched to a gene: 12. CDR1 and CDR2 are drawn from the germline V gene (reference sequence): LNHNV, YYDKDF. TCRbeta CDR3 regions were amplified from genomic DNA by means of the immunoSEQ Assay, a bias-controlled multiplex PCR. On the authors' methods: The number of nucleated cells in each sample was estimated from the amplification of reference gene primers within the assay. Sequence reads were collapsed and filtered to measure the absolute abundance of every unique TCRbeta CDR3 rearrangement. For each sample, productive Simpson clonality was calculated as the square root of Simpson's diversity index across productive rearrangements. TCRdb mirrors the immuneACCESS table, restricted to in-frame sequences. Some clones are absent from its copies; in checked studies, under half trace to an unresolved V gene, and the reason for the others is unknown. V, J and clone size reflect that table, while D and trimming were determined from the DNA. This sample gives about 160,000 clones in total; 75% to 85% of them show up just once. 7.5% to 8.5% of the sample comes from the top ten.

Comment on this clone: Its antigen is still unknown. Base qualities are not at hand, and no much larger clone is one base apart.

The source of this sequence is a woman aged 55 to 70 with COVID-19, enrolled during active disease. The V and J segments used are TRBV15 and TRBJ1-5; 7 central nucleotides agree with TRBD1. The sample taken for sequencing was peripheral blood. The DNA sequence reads TGTGCCACCAGCAGAGATACTCGAGTCCAGGGGGGCCAGCCCCAGCATTTT. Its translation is CATSRDTRVQGGQPQHF.